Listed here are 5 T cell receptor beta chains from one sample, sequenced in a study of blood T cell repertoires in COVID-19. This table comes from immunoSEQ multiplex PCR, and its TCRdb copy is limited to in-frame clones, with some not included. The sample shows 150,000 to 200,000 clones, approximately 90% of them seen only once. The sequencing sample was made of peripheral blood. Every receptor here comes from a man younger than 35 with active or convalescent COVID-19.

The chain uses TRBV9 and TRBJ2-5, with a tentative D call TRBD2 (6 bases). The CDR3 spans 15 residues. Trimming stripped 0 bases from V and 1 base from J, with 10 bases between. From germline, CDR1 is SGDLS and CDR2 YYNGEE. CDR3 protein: CASSVAGVGQETQYF. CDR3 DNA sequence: TGTGCCAGCAGCGTAGCGGGGGTGGGCCAAGAGACCCAGTACTTC. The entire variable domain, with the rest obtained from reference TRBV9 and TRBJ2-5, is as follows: DSGVTQTPKHLITATGQRVTLRCSPRSGDLSVYWYQQSLDQGLQFLIQYYNGEERAKGNILERFSAQQFPDLHSELNLSSLELGDSALYFCASSVAGVGQETQYFGPGTRLLVL.

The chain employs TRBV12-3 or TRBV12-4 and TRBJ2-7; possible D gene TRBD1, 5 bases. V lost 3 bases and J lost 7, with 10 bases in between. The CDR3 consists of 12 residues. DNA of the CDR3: TGTGCCAGCAGTTTCTATCCAGGGGAGCAGTACGTC. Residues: CASSFYPGEQYV.

The DNA for the CDR3 is TGTGCCAGCTCCGGCAGCGGGGGGCGGGTAAAGCAGTTCTTC. As protein: CASSGSGGRVKQFF. The chain recombines TRBV2 with TRBJ2-1, with 9 bases fitting TRBD2. V lost 8 bases, J lost 11 bases, and 13 bases stayed unmatched. The CDR3 is 14 amino acids. Germline lookup yields CDR1 SNHLY and CDR2 FYNNEI.

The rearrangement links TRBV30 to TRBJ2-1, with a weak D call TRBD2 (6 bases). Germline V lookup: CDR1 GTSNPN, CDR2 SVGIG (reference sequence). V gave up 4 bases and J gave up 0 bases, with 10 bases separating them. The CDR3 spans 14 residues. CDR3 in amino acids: CAWITGSSYNEQFF. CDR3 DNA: TGTGCCTGGATTACCGGGAGCTCCTACAATGAGCAGTTCTTC.

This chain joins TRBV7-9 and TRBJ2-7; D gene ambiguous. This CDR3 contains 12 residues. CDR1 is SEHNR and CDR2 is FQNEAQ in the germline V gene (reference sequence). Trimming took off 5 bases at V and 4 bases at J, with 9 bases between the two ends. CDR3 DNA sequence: TGTGCCAGCAGCGTACTAATTTACGAGCAGTACTTC. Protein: CASSVLIYEQYF.